This record covers a single T cell receptor beta chain. Its antigen is undetermined. One end of the junction fails to match germline, which may point to a read error. This sample is part of a study of cytomegalovirus exposure and HLA in healthy donors. Broader study findings: A cluster of highly shared sequence variants was likely a sequencing artifact.

The CDR3 runs to 12 residues. Germline assignment: CDR1 SEHNR and CDR2 FQNEAQ (reference sequence). This PCR relied on a set of 60 Vbeta primers and 13 Jbeta primers. The protocol was immunoSEQ multiplex PCR, while the TCRdb copy is restricted to in-frame clones and leaves out a portion. The table records 85,000 to 130,000 clones, around 75% of them present only once. While unrecorded immune exposures were likely, the donors were nominally healthy when sampled. V and J are TRBV7-9 and TRBJ2-1; D gene ambiguous. The origin of this receptor is a female donor in good health and CMV-seronegative. The sequenced sample was PBMCs. The CDR3 loop reads CSSSLAGGEQFF. The CDR3 nucleotides read TGTTCCAGCAGCTTAGCTGGCGGTGAGCAGTTCTTC.